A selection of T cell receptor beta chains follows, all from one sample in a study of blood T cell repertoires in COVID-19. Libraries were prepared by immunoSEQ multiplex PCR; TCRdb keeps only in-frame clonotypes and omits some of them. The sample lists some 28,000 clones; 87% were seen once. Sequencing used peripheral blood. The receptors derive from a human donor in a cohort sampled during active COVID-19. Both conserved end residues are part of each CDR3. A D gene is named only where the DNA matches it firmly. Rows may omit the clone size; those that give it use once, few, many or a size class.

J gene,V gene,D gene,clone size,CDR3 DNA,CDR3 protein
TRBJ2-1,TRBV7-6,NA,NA,TGTGCCAGCAGCTCCCTGGCTGGGAGCTCCTACAATGAGCAGTTCTTC,CASSSLAGSSYNEQFF
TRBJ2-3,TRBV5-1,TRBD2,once,TGCGCCAGCAGCTTCGGACTAGCGGGTTCAACTCACGGAACAGATACGCAGTATTTT,CASSFGLAGSTHGTDTQYF
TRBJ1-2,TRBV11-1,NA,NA,TGTGCCAGCAGCTCCAGCGTAGCTGGGACAACGGATGGCTACACCTTC,CASSSSVAGTTDGYTF
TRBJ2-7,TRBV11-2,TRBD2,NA,TGTGCCAGCAGCTTAGCTAGCGGGACCTTCTACGAGCAGTACTTC,CASSLASGTFYEQYF
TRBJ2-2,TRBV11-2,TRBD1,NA,TGTGCCAGCAGAAAACGGACAGGGAAGCTTCCCCGTAGAACCGGGGAGCTGTTTTTT,CASRKRTGKLPRRTGELFF
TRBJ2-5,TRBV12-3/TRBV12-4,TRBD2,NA,TGTGCCAGCTTGCGGCGGGAGCAAGAGACCCAGTACTTC,CASLRREQETQYF
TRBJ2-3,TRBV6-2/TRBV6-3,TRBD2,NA,TGTGCCAGCAGTTACTCACCGGGACTAGCGGGAACCACAGATACGCAGTATTTT,CASSYSPGLAGTTDTQYF
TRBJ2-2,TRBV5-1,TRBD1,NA,TGCGCCAGCAGCTCGGGACAGGTGAACACCGGGGAGCTGTTTTTT,CASSSGQVNTGELFF
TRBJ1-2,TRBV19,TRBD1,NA,TGTGCCAGTAGAACGACAGGGGGGGACTATGGCTACACCTTC,CASRTTGGDYGYTF
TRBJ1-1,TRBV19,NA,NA,TGTGCCAGTACCTATCGGTTACAGGGGAACACTGAAGCTTTCTTT,CASTYRLQGNTEAFF
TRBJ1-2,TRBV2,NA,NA,TGTGCCAGCCGGAGAGACAGCTATGGCTACACCTTC,CASRRDSYGYTF
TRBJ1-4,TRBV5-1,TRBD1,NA,TGCGCCAGCAGCCGAGACAGGGGTGAAAAACTGTTTTTT,CASSRDRGEKLFF
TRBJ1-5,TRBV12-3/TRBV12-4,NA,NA,TGTGCCAGCAGTTTTAGTCGCAATCAGCCCCAGCATTTT,CASSFSRNQPQHF
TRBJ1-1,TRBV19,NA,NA,TGTGCCAGTAGCCCCGGGACACTGAACACTGAAGCTTTCTTT,CASSPGTLNTEAFF
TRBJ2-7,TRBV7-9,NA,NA,TGTGCCAGCAGCTCCCAGGGGCAGGGATACGAGCAGTACTTC,CASSSQGQGYEQYF
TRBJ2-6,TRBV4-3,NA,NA,TGCGCCAGCAGCCAAGATCTGAGCAGGGAAATTTCTGGGGCCAACGTCCTGACTTTC,CASSQDLSREISGANVLTF
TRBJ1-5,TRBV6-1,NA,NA,TGTGCCAGCAGTGAGTGGCGGAATCAGCCCCAGCATTTT,CASSEWRNQPQHF
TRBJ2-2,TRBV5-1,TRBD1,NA,TGCGCCAGCAGCGGACAGGCAAACACCGGGGAGCTGTTTTTT,CASSGQANTGELFF
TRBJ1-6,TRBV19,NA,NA,TGTGCCAGCGCTCCAGGAAACCATAATTCACCCCTCCACTTT,CASAPGNHNSPLHF
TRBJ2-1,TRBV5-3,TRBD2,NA,TGTGCCAGAAGCCCCTTTTCTAACCTAGCGGGCTGCTTCTACAATGAGCAGTTCTTC,CARSPFSNLAGCFYNEQFF
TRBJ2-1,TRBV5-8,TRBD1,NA,TGTGCCAGCAGCCCCGGACAGGGTTCGGGTGAGCAGTTCTTC,CASSPGQGSGEQFF
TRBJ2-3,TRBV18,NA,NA,TGTGCCAGCTCACCATCCAGCGGGTCTAGCACAGATACGCAGTATTTT,CASSPSSGSSTDTQYF
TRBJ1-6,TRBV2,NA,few,TGTGCCAGCAGTCCACAGGGCAGTGCGAATTCACCCCTCCACTTT,CASSPQGSANSPLHF
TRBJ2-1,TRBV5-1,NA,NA,TGCGCCAGCATTCGAGACCCAGGCTCCTACAATGAGCAGTTCTTC,CASIRDPGSYNEQFF
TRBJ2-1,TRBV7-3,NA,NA,TGTGCCAGCAGCTTAACGGGACTGCTGAATGAGCAGTTCTTC,CASSLTGLLNEQFF
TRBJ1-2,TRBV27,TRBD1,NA,TGTGCCAGCAGTCCTGGGGACAGATTTAACTATGGCTACACCTTC,CASSPGDRFNYGYTF
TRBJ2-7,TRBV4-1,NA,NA,TGCGCCAGCAGCCAGTTCCATAACAGGGAACTGGGGGACGAGCAGTACTTC,CASSQFHNRELGDEQYF
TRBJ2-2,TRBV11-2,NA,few,TGTGCCAGCAGCCCCGGGATATTCAACACCGGGGAGCTGTTTTTT,CASSPGIFNTGELFF
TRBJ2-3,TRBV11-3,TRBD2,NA,TGTGCCAGCAGCTCCGGGACTAGCGGCACAGATACGCAGTATTTT,CASSSGTSGTDTQYF
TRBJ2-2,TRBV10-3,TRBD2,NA,TGTGCCATCAGGGAGCGGGGGGGCGCCGGGGAGCTGTTTTTT,CAIRERGGAGELFF
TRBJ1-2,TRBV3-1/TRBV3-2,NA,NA,TGTGCCAGCAGCCAAGATAACTTACTCCGGGATGGCTACACCTTC,CASSQDNLLRDGYTF
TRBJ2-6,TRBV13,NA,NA,TGTGCCAGCAGCTTATTAAAGAGCTCTGGGGCCAACGTCCTGACTTTC,CASSLLKSSGANVLTF
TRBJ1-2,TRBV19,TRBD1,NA,TGTGCCACCGAAGGACAGGGGGTCGTCTATGGCTACACCTTC,CATEGQGVVYGYTF
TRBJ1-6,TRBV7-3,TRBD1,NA,TGTGCCAGCAGCTTCCAGGGACAGGGGCTCACACCCCTCCACTTT,CASSFQGQGLTPLHF
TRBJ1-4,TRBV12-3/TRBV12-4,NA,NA,TGTGCCAGCAGAGGCAGAAGCGGCGAAAAACTGTTTTTT,CASRGRSGEKLFF
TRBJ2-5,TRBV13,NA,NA,TGTGCCAGCAGCTTACGGCAGGTGGGGGCAGAGACCCAGTACTTC,CASSLRQVGAETQYF
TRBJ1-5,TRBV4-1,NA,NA,TGCGCCAGCAGCCAAGATTTTTGGCAGGGCAATGGCAATCAGCCCCAGCATTTT,CASSQDFWQGNGNQPQHF
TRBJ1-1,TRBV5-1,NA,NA,TGCGCCAGCAGCTTACAGGGGAACACTGAAGCTTTCTTT,CASSLQGNTEAFF
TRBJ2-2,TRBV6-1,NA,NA,TGTGCCAGCAGTGATCGTCAGGGGTACGGGACCGGGGAGCTGTTTTTT,CASSDRQGYGTGELFF
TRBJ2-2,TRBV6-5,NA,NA,TGTGCCAGCAGAATGACAGGTGTCACCGGGGAGCTGTTTTTT,CASRMTGVTGELFF
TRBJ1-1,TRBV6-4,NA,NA,TGTGCCAGCAGTGACTCGGGAGGGGAGATAGAAGCTTTCTTT,CASSDSGGEIEAFF
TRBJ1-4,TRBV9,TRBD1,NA,TGTGCCAGCAGCCCGAAGACAGGGTTTGATGAAAAACTGTTTTTT,CASSPKTGFDEKLFF